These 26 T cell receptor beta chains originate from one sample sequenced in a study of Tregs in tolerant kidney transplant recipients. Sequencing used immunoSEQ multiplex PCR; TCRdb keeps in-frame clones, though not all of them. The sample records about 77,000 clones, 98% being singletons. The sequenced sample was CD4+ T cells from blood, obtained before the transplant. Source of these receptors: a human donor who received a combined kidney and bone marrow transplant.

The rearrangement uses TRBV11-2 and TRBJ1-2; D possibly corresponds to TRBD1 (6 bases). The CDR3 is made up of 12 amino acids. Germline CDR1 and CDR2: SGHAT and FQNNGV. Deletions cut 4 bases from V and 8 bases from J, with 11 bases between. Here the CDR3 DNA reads TGTGCCAGCAGCTCACAGGGCGTCGGCTACACCTTC. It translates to CASSSQGVGYTF. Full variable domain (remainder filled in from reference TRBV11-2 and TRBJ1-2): EAGVAQSPRYKIIEKRQSVAFWCNPISGHATLYWYQQILGQGPKLLIQFQNNGVVDDSQLPKDRFSAERLKGVDSTLKIQPAKLEDSAVYLCASSSQGVGYTFGSGTRLTVV.

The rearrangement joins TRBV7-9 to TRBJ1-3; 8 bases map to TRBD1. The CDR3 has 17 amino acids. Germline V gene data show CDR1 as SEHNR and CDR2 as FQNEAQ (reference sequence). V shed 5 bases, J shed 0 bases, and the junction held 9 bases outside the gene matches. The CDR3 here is CASSNRDRLFSGNTIYF. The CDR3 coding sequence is TGTGCCAGCAGCAACCGGGACAGGTTATTCTCTGGAAACACCATATATTTT.

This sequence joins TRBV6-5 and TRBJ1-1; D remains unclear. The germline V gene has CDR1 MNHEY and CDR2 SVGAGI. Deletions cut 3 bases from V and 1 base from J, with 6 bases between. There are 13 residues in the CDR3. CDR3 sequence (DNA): TGTGCCAGCAGTTATAGAGGGAACACTGAAGCTTTCTTT. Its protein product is CASSYRGNTEAFF.

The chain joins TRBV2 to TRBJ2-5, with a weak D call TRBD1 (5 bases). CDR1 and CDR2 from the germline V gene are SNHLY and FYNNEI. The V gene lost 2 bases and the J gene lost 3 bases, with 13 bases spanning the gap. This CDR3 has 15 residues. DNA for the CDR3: TGTGCCAGCAGTGAAAAAAAACAGGTAGAAGAGACCCAGTACTTC. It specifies CASSEKKQVEETQYF. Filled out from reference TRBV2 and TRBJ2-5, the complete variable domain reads EPEVTQTPSHQVTQMGQEVILRCVPISNHLYFYWYRQILGQKVEFLVSFYNNEISEKSEIFDDQFSVERPDGSNFTLKIRSTKLEDSAMYFCASSEKKQVEETQYFGPGTRLLVL.

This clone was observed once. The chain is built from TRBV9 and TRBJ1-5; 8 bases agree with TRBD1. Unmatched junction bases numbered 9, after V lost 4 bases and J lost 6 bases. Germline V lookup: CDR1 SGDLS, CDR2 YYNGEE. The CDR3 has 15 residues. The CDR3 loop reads CASSPGQGVSQPQHF. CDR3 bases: TGTGCCAGCAGCCCCGGACAGGGTGTGAGTCAGCCCCAGCATTTT.

The CDR3, as DNA: TGTGCCAGCAGCAGACTAGCGGGGGGGCTCGCAGATACGCAGTATTTT. Translation: CASSRLAGGLADTQYF. The V and J genes are TRBV7-9 and TRBJ2-3; the match to TRBD2 covers 14 bases. Germline V gives CDR1 SEHNR, CDR2 FQNEAQ (reference sequence). The V segment lost 5 bases and the J segment 4 bases; nucleotides outside the gene matches: 5. The CDR3 spans 16 residues.

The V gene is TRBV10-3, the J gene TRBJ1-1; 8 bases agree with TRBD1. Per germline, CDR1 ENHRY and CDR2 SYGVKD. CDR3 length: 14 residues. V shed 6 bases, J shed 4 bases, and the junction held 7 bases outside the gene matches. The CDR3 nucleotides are TGTGCCATCAGGGACAGGGAGGATACCACTGAAGCTTTCTTT. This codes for CAIRDREDTTEAFF.

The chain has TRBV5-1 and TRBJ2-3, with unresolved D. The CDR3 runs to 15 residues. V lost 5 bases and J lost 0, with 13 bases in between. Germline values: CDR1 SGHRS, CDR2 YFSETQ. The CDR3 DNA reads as TGCGCCAGCAGTCCCGGCCAGGTTAGCACAGATACGCAGTATTTT. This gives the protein CASSPGQVSTDTQYF.

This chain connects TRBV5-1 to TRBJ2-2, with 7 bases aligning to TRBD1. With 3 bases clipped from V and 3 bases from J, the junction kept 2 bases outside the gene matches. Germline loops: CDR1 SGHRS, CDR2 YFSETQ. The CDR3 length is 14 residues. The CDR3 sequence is CASSWGTDTGELFF. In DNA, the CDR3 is TGCGCCAGCAGCTGGGGGACAGACACCGGGGAGCTGTTTTTT.

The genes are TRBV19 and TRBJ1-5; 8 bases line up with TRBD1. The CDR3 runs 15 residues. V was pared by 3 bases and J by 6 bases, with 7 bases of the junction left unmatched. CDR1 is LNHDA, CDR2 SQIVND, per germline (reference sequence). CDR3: CASSIGRQGSQPQHF. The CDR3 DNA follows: TGTGCCAGTAGTATCGGTCGACAGGGGAGTCAGCCCCAGCATTTT.

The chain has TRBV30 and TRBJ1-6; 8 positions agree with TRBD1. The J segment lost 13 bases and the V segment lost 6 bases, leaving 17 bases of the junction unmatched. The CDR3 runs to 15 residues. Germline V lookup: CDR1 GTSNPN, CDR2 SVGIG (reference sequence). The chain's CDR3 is CACLQGQAPFSPLHF. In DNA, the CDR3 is TGTGCCTGCCTCCAGGGACAGGCTCCCTTCAGTCCCCTCCACTTT.

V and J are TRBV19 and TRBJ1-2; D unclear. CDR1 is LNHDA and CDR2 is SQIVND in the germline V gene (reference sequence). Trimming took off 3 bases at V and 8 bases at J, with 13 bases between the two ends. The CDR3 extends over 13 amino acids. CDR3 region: CASSISTVGGYTF. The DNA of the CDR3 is TGTGCCAGTAGTATCTCCACAGTAGGAGGCTACACCTTC.

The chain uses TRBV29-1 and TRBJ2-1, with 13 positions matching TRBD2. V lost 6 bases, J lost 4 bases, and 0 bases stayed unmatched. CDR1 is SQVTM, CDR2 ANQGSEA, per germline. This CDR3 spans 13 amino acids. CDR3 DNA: TGCAGCGTGACTAGCGGGAGGTACAATGAGCAGTTCTTC. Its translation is CSVTSGRYNEQFF.

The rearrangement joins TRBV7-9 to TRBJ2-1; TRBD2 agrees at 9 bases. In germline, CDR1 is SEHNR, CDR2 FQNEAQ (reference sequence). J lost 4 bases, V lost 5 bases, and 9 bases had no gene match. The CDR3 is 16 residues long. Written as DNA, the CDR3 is TGTGCCAGCAGCCCCATCGCTAGCGGGATGTACAATGAGCAGTTCTTC. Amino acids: CASSPIASGMYNEQFF.

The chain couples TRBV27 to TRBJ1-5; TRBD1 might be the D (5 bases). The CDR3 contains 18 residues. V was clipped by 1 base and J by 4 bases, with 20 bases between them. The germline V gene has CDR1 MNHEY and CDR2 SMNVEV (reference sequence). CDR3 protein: CASSLYGFDSNKNQPQHF. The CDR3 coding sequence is TGTGCCAGCAGTTTATACGGGTTCGACAGTAACAAGAATCAGCCCCAGCATTTT.

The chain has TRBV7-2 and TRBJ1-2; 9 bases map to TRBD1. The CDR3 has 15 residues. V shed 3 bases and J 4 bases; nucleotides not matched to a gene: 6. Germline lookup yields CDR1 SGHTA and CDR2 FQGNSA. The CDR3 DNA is TGTGCCAGCAGCTTCTGGGAGGGACAGGGCTATGGCTACACCTTC. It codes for CASSFWEGQGYGYTF.

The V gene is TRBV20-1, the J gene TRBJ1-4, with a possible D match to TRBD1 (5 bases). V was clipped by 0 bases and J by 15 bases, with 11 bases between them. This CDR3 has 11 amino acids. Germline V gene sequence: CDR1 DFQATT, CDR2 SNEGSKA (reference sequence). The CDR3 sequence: CSAREKGMVFF. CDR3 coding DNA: TGCAGTGCTAGAGAGAAGGGGATGGTGTTTTTT.

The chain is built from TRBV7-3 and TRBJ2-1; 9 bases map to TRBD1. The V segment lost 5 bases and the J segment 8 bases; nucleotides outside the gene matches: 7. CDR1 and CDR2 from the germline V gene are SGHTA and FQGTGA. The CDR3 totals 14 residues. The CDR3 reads CASSRDRDWDEQFF. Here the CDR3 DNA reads TGTGCCAGCAGCCGGGACAGGGATTGGGATGAGCAGTTCTTC.

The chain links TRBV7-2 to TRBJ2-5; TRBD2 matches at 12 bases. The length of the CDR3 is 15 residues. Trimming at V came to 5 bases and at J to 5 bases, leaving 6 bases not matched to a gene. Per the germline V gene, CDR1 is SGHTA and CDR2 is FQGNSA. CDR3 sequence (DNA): TGTGCCAGCAGCCCCCGACTAGCGGGAGAGGAGACCCAGTACTTC. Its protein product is CASSPRLAGEETQYF.

Here the CDR3 DNA reads TGTGCCAGCACCTACCCGAGCCCCGATAGGCAGGAGTTCTTC. Amino acid sequence: CASTYPSPDRQEFF. The chain is built from TRBV6-5 and TRBJ2-1; D unclear. CDR3 size: 14 residues. Germline V gene lookup returns CDR1 MNHEY and CDR2 SVGAGI. V lost 7 bases, J lost 14 bases, and 24 bases lay in between.

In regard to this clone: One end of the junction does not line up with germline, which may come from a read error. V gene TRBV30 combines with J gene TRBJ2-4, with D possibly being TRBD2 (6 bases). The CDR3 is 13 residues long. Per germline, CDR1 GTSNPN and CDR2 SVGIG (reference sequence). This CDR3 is CAWAAVGGSAAFF. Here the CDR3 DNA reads TGTGCCTGGGCCGCCGTTGGGGGGTCGGCAGCTTTCTTC.

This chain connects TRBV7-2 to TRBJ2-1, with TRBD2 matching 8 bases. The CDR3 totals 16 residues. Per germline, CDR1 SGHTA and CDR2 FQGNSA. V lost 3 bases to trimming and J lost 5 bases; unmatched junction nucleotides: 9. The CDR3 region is CASSFSGGRPDNEQFF. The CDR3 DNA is TGTGCCAGCAGCTTCTCGGGGGGGCGCCCCGACAATGAGCAGTTCTTC.

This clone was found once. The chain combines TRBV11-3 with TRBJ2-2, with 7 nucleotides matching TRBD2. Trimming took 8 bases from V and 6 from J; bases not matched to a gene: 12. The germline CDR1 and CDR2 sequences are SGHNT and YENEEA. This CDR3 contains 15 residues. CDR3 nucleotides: TGTGCCAGCTCCCCCTCTACTAGCGTGGCCGGGGAGCTGTTTTTT. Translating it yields CASSPSTSVAGELFF.

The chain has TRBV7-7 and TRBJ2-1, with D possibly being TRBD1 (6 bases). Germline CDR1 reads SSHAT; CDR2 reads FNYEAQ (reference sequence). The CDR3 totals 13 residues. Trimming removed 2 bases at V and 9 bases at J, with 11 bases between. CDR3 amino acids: CASSLSGQFEQFF. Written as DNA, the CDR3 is TGTGCCAGCAGCTTATCGGGACAATTTGAGCAGTTCTTC.

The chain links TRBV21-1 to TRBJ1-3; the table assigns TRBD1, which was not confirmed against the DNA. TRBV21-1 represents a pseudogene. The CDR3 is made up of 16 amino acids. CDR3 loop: CASRLTGGRSGNTIYF. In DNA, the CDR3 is TGTGCCAGCAGGCTTACAGGGGGTAGGTCTGGAAACACCATATATTTT.

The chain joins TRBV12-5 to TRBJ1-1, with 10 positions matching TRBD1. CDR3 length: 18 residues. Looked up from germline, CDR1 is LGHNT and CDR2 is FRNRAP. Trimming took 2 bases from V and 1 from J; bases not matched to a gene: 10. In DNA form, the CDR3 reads TGTGCTAGTGGTTTGACCCGATGGGACAGGGGTGGGAACACTGAAGCTTTCTTT. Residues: CASGLTRWDRGGNTEAFF.